These 28 T cell receptor beta chains were sequenced from one sample in a study of blood T cell repertoires in COVID-19. TCRdb's table, derived via immunoSEQ multiplex PCR, lists solely in-frame clones and lacks some. The sample holds over 40,000 clones, 84% seen once. The sample consisted of peripheral blood. The origin of the receptors is a human donor in a cohort sampled during active COVID-19.

The count of this clone is one. The chain links TRBV18 to TRBJ1-2; no clear D gene. Germline V gene data show CDR1 as KGHSH and CDR2 as LQKENI. CDR3 length: 14 amino acids. Trimming stripped 4 bases from V and 10 bases from J, with 19 bases between. The CDR3 coding sequence is TGTGCCAGCTCACAAGACACGCGATGGGTGGACTACACCTTC. This encodes CASSQDTRWVDYTF. The full variable domain, with the rest looked up from reference TRBV18 and TRBJ1-2, is NAGVMQNPRHLVRRRGQEARLRCSPMKGHSHVYWYRQLPEEGLKFMVYLQKENIIDESGMPKERFSAEFPKEGPSILRIQQVVRGDSAAYFCASSQDTRWVDYTFGSGTRLTVV.

This clone has a single count. The genes are TRBV5-1 and TRBJ1-2; 8 bases match TRBD1. This CDR3 is built from 14 residues. J gave up 7 bases and V 0 bases, and 5 bases lay outside the gene matches. Germline-derived CDR1 and CDR2 are SGHRS and YFSETQ. The CDR3 sequence: CASSLALDRAGYTF. Written as DNA, the CDR3 is TGCGCCAGCAGCTTGGCCCTGGACAGGGCTGGCTACACCTTC.

The chain employs TRBV7-2 and TRBJ1-2, with a weak D call TRBD1 (6 bases). Per the germline V gene, CDR1 is SGHTA and CDR2 is FQGNSA. The CDR3 loop spans 15 amino acids. The V and J ends lost 5 bases and 5 bases respectively, with 18 bases between them. The CDR3 spells CASSPDRSSGYGYTF. CDR3 nucleotide sequence: TGTGCCAGCAGCCCGGACAGATCCTCCGGATATGGCTACACCTTC.

The rearrangement links TRBV16 to TRBJ1-3, with a tentative D call TRBD1 (5 bases). The CDR3 contains 16 residues. Germline V CDR1 and CDR2: KGHSY, FQNENV. Deletions cut 0 bases from V and 0 bases from J, with 9 bases between. The CDR3 DNA reads TGTGCCAGCAGCCAATCGTCGGGACTCTCTGGAAACACCATATATTTT. Amino acids: CASSQSSGLSGNTIYF.

The chain combines TRBV5-1 with TRBJ2-2, with D possibly matching TRBD2 (6 bases). The V and J ends lost 0 bases and 0 bases respectively, with 12 bases between them. Germline CDR1 and CDR2: SGHRS and YFSETQ. This CDR3 is built from 17 residues. The CDR3 protein is CASSLASGLTNTGELFF. As DNA, the CDR3 is TGCGCCAGCAGCTTGGCCTCGGGACTGACGAACACCGGGGAGCTGTTTTTT.

The chain employs TRBV7-2 and TRBJ2-7; TRBD2 aligns across 14 bases. CDR1 is SGHTA, CDR2 FQGNSA, per germline. This CDR3 spans 17 amino acids. V lost 1 base, J lost 0 bases, and 2 bases stayed unmatched. DNA for the CDR3: TGTGCCAGCAGCTTAGTAGGGACTAGCGGGAGCTCCTACGAGCAGTACTTC. Its protein product is CASSLVGTSGSSYEQYF.

This chain uses TRBV7-3 with TRBJ2-1; 9 bases align to TRBD2. The junction had 6 bases not matched to a gene; V was cut back by 5 bases and J by 4 bases. This CDR3 contains 15 residues. In germline, CDR1 is SGHTA, CDR2 FQGTGA. CDR3 bases: TGTGCCAGCAGCGTCGATAGCGGGAGATACAATGAGCAGTTCTTC. This encodes CASSVDSGRYNEQFF. The full variable domain, with the rest looked up from reference TRBV7-3 and TRBJ2-1, is GAGVSQTPSNKVTEKGKYVELRCDPISGHTALYWYRQSLGQGPEFLIYFQGTGAADDSGLPNDRFFAVRPEGSVSTLKIQRTERGDSAVYLCASSVDSGRYNEQFFGPGTRLTVL.

This chain uses TRBV15 with TRBJ2-7; 11 nucleotides align to TRBD2. V gave up 0 bases and J gave up 7 bases; unmatched junction bases: 5. This CDR3 spans 15 amino acids. CDR1 is LNHNV and CDR2 is YYDKDF in the germline V gene (reference sequence). The CDR3 protein is CATSRDTSGRREQYF. In nucleotides, the CDR3 is TGTGCCACCAGCAGAGATACTAGCGGGAGAAGAGAGCAGTACTTC.

The gene calls are TRBV27 and TRBJ2-2; weak D call: TRBD1 (5 bases). The germline V gene has CDR1 MNHEY and CDR2 SMNVEV (reference sequence). V was clipped by 3 bases and J by 2 bases, with 16 bases between them. There are 17 residues in the CDR3. CDR3 DNA sequence: TGTGCCAGCAGTTTGAGACAGCTGGGGATTAACACCGGGGAGCTGTTTTTT. Translated, it gives CASSLRQLGINTGELFF.

The chain has TRBV3-1 (or the pseudogene TRBV3-2) and TRBJ1-3; D is undetermined. V gave up 4 bases and J gave up 0 bases, with 10 bases separating them. Per germline, CDR1 LGHDT and CDR2 YNNKEL (reference sequence). There are 15 residues in the CDR3. DNA for the CDR3: TGTGCCAGCAGCCCCTACAGTCTCTCTGGAAACACCATATATTTT. It yields the protein CASSPYSLSGNTIYF.

Notes on this clone: The conserved phenylalanine or tryptophan is not found at the CDR3 terminus, so this likely reflects a read error. Because the CDR3's place on the DNA is in doubt, the DNA is left out and the CDR3 is given as listed by TCRdb. The chain employs TRBV19 and TRBJ2-7; the listed D gene, TRBD1, was not tested against the DNA. Germline loops: CDR1 LNHDA, CDR2 SQIVND (reference sequence). The CDR3 contains 11 residues when both ends are counted. CDR3 residues: CAKKLADQTQD.

This clone was observed a few times. This chain joins TRBV5-4 and TRBJ2-2; no clear D gene. Germline values: CDR1 SGHNT, CDR2 YYREEE (reference sequence). The CDR3 consists of 13 residues. Trimming removed 2 bases from V and 5 bases from J, with 7 bases in between. This CDR3 reads CASSLSKTGELFF. As DNA, the CDR3 is TGTGCCAGCAGCTTAAGCAAAACCGGGGAGCTGTTTTTT.

The rearrangement links TRBV21-1 to TRBJ2-4; TRBD2, the table's D call, was not compared with the DNA. TRBV21-1 is labeled a pseudogene. The length of the CDR3 is 17 residues. CDR3 loop: CASSKSPGGPSKNIQYF. Here the CDR3 DNA reads TGTGCCAGCAGCAAATCCCCGGGAGGGCCAAGCAAAAACATTCAGTACTTC.

This clone was seen only a few times. The chain uses TRBV12-3 or TRBV12-4 and TRBJ1-5; no clear D gene. The CDR3 contains 13 residues. V was trimmed by 4 bases and J by 6 bases, leaving 10 bases between them. CDR3 region: CASSYSGVQPQHF. CDR3 coding DNA: TGTGCCAGCAGTTACTCCGGTGTTCAGCCCCAGCATTTT.

The V gene is TRBV29-1, the J gene TRBJ1-1, with 7 nucleotides matching TRBD1. The CDR3 is 12 amino acids. Germline assignment: CDR1 SQVTM and CDR2 ANQGSEA. V was pared by 4 bases and J by 7 bases, with 6 bases of the junction left unmatched. CDR3 DNA sequence: TGCAGCGTTGGGTGGGGACAGCTTGAAGCTTTCTTT. It is translated as CSVGWGQLEAFF.

CDR3 sequence: CASSYSTSGKLLEQYF. The CDR3 DNA reads as TGTGCCAGCAGTTACTCGACTAGCGGGAAGCTGCTCGAGCAGTACTTC. The chain recombines TRBV6-2 or TRBV6-3 with TRBJ2-7, with 11 bases that match TRBD2. Germline V gene data show CDR1 as MNHEY and CDR2 as SVGEGT. V lost 0 bases and J lost 6; bases outside the gene matches: 7. This CDR3 region has 16 residues.

In this sample, this clone turned up a few times. This chain uses TRBV24-1 with TRBJ2-2, with TRBD2 matching over 7 bases. Germline trimming cut 5 bases from V and 6 bases from J; bases unmatched to any gene: 5. CDR3 length equals 14 residues. Germline CDR1 reads KGHDR; CDR2 reads SFDVKD. DNA for the CDR3: TGTGCCACCAGTGGAGGCGGGGGAGCCGGGGAGCTGTTTTTT. Translation gives CATSGGGGAGELFF.

The rearrangement uses TRBV5-1 and TRBJ2-3; 14 bases align to TRBD2. J gave up 4 bases and V 4 bases, and 8 bases lay outside the gene matches. Looked up from germline, CDR1 is SGHRS and CDR2 is YFSETQ. This CDR3 has 17 amino acids. This chain's CDR3 is CASSLLTSGRAADTQYF. The CDR3 region has the DNA TGCGCCAGCAGCCTCCTGACTAGCGGGAGGGCCGCAGATACGCAGTATTTT.

This chain uses TRBV4-1 with TRBJ1-1; no definite D call. Germline loops: CDR1 MGHRA, CDR2 YSYEKL. This CDR3 has 14 amino acids. V lost 0 bases and J 5 bases, leaving 10 bases between the germline ends. CDR3 loop: CASSQENSYTEAFF. As DNA, the CDR3 is TGCGCCAGCAGCCAAGAAAACAGTTATACTGAAGCTTTCTTT.

The chain carries TRBV7-3 and TRBJ2-1; 8 bases map to TRBD2. The germline V gene encodes CDR1 SGHTA and CDR2 FQGTGA. The CDR3 extends over 15 amino acids. The trim removed 10 bases at V and 9 bases at J, leaving 17 bases unmatched. CDR3 nucleotides: TGTGCCACAAAGGTAGACGGGAGGGCCGGGTCTGAGCAGTTCTTC. This codes for CATKVDGRAGSEQFF.

The V and J genes are TRBV5-1 and TRBJ1-5; 8 positions match TRBD1. V lost 5 bases to trimming and J lost 5 bases; unmatched junction nucleotides: 12. The V gene's germline CDR1 is SGHRS and CDR2 YFSETQ. The CDR3 runs 16 residues. CDR3 residues: CASRAGTGQDDQPQHF. CDR3 coding DNA: TGCGCCAGCAGGGCCGGGACAGGACAAGACGATCAGCCCCAGCATTTT.

This clone was seen only a few times. The V call is TRBV7-9, the J call TRBJ1-2; D is unclear. The V gene lost 6 bases and the J gene lost 8 bases, with 16 bases spanning the gap. The CDR3 spans 13 residues. Germline V CDR1 and CDR2: SEHNR, FQNEAQ (reference sequence). The CDR3 coding sequence is TGTGCCAGCAGTCCCCCCTCCGAGGAAGGCTACACCTTC. It encodes CASSPPSEEGYTF.

This clone was observed a few times. This chain links TRBV10-1 with TRBJ1-2, with D possibly matching TRBD1 (6 bases). CDR3 length: 15 residues. Germline-derived CDR1 and CDR2 are WNHNN and SYGVQD (reference sequence). The ends were cut back, 0 bases at V and 4 bases at J, with 12 bases in the middle. CDR3 DNA: TGCGCCAGCAGTGAGTCGCGACAGGCGACCTATGGCTACACCTTC. Amino acid sequence: CASSESRQATYGYTF.

The chain carries TRBV5-6 and TRBJ2-2; 10 nucleotides agree with TRBD2. The V gene's germline CDR1 is SGHDT and CDR2 YYEEEE. The V gene end was trimmed by 1 base and the J gene end by 4 bases; junction bases not matched to a gene: 4. This CDR3 comprises 16 residues. The CDR3 bases are TGTGCCAGCAGCTTGCGGACTAGCGGTATCACCGGGGAGCTGTTTTTT. Translated, it gives CASSLRTSGITGELFF.

This clone is classed as medium-sized. This sequence joins TRBV11-2 and TRBJ2-5; 7 bases are shared with TRBD2. Germline V CDR1 and CDR2: SGHAT, FQNNGV. This CDR3 has 14 residues. J gave up 1 base and V 5 bases, and 4 bases lay outside the gene matches. As DNA, the CDR3 is TGTGCCAGCAGCCGCCGCGGGAGCCAAGAGACCCAGTACTTC. Translation: CASSRRGSQETQYF.

Only one count was recorded for this clone. The rearrangement uses TRBV5-6 and TRBJ2-3; TRBD1 matches at 7 bases. The germline CDR1 and CDR2 sequences are SGHDT and YYEEEE. V shed 4 bases, J shed 0 bases, and the junction held 5 bases outside the gene matches. The CDR3 is 15 residues long. Written as DNA, the CDR3 is TGTGCCAGCAGCGGACCCAGGGGGAGCACAGATACGCAGTATTTT. Protein product: CASSGPRGSTDTQYF.

The gene calls are TRBV24-1 and TRBJ2-6; TRBD1 agrees at 9 bases. Per germline, CDR1 KGHDR and CDR2 SFDVKD. This CDR3 region has 18 residues. V gave up 3 bases and J gave up 0 bases; unmatched junction bases: 5. The CDR3 DNA sequence: TGTGCCACCAGTGATCCGGGACAGGGAAGCTCTGGGGCCAACGTCCTGACTTTC. This codes for CATSDPGQGSSGANVLTF.

About this clone itself: Other DNA sequences of this sample code for an identical CDR3. The V call is TRBV7-2, the J call TRBJ2-5; 8 nucleotides agree with TRBD2. The germline CDR1 and CDR2 sequences are SGHTA and FQGNSA. V was clipped by 5 bases and J by 5 bases; unmatched bases: 7. This CDR3 spans 14 amino acids. CDR3 DNA sequence: TGTGCCAGCAGCCCTCGGGGGGGGAGGGAGACCCAGTACTTC. Encoded protein: CASSPRGGRETQYF. Using reference TRBV7-2 and TRBJ2-5 for the parts outside the CDR3, the full variable domain is GAGVSQSPSNKVTEKGKDVELRCDPISGHTALYWYRQSLGQGLEFLIYFQGNSAPDKSGLPSDRFSAERTGGSVSTLTIQRTQQEDSAVYLCASSPRGGRETQYFGPGTRLLVL.